This passage covers 23 T cell receptor beta chains from one sample sequenced in a study of beta chain features in type 1 diabetes. Every bit of the isolated RNA underwent reverse transcription, so sequencing read expressed TCRB transcripts. Method: immunoSEQ multiplex PCR; TCRdb's copy keeps in-frame clones and lacks some. The top ten hold 0.65% of the sample, which has about 140,000 clones, 9.5% to 10% seen once. The sequenced sample consisted of central memory CD4+ T cells from blood. Receptors were obtained from a woman between 40 and 55 years old in good health.

This clone has a handful of counts. This CDR3 is also generated by other DNA sequences in the sample. The chain uses TRBV9 and TRBJ2-5; D unclear. This CDR3 comprises 12 residues. Per the germline V gene, CDR1 is SGDLS and CDR2 is YYNGEE. Trimming took off 4 bases at V and 5 bases at J, with 9 bases between the two ends. The CDR3 nucleotides are TGTGCCAGCAGCCCCGACGGGGAGACCCAGTACTTC. As protein: CASSPDGETQYF.

Ten or more counts support this clone. The V call is TRBV29-1, the J call TRBJ1-1; TRBD1 agrees at 7 bases. Germline V lookup: CDR1 SQVTM, CDR2 ANQGSEA. The trim removed 4 bases at V and 5 bases at J, leaving 4 bases unmatched. CDR3 size: 12 residues. The CDR3 region is CSVGQGGTEAFF. CDR3 DNA: TGCAGCGTTGGGCAGGGGGGAACTGAAGCTTTCTTT.

V usage is TRBV10-3 and J usage is TRBJ2-3, with no clear D. Germline CDR1 reads ENHRY; CDR2 reads SYGVKD. The CDR3 runs to 13 residues. V dropped 2 bases and J dropped 3 bases, with 6 bases sitting between them. The DNA for the CDR3 is TGTGCCATCAGTGAGGCAGAAACAGATACGCAGTATTTT. Protein: CAISEAETDTQYF.

The rearrangement links TRBV28 to TRBJ1-1; D gene ambiguous. Germline lookup yields CDR1 MDHEN and CDR2 SYDVKM. The V gene lost 3 bases and the J gene lost 11 bases, with 22 bases spanning the gap. This CDR3 comprises 15 residues. CDR3: CASSLASSVFGDAFF. CDR3 DNA: TGTGCCAGCAGTTTGGCTTCCAGTGTTTTTGGAGATGCTTTCTTT.

DNA for the CDR3: TGTGCCAGCAGCGTAGGCGGGACTTTTTCCTACGAGCAGTACTTC. Amino acids: CASSVGGTFSYEQYF. This rearrangement joins TRBV9 to TRBJ2-7; tentatively, D is TRBD2 (6 bases). Germline CDR1 SGDLS, CDR2 YYNGEE. This CDR3 has 15 amino acids. Trimming left V 0 bases short and J 1 base short, with 11 bases between.

The table lists this clone with a few counts. The rearrangement joins TRBV4-3 to TRBJ2-7; TRBD1 is a possible D gene (5 bases). V shed 7 bases and J shed 6 bases, with 22 bases lying between them. This CDR3 is built from 15 residues. The germline V gene has CDR1 LGHNA and CDR2 YSLEER. The CDR3 protein is CASTKETQGTGEQYF. The CDR3 bases are TGCGCCAGCACCAAAGAAACCCAGGGTACGGGCGAGCAGTACTTC.

The sample holds a few counts of this clone. This chain connects TRBV6-4 to TRBJ1-5; D is undetermined. CDR1 MRHNA and CDR2 SNTAGT come from the germline V gene. Trimming removed 1 base at V and 4 bases at J, with 5 bases between. CDR3 length: 13 amino acids. In nucleotides, the CDR3 is TGTGCCAGCAGTGACTATCCGAATCAGCCCCAGCATTTT. Its protein product is CASSDYPNQPQHF.

This clone was seen more than once but under ten times. The chain uses TRBV19 and TRBJ1-2; TRBD1 matches at 9 bases. The ends lost 7 bases at V and 8 bases at J; junction bases unmatched: 14. The CDR3 extends over 15 amino acids. Looked up from germline, CDR1 is LNHDA and CDR2 is SQIVND (reference sequence). CDR3 in amino acids: CASTRTGEFFWGYTF. In DNA form, the CDR3 reads TGTGCCAGTACCCGGACAGGGGAGTTCTTTTGGGGCTACACCTTC. The full variable domain, with the rest looked up from reference TRBV19 and TRBJ1-2, is DGGITQSPKYLFRKEGQNVTLSCEQNLNHDAMYWYRQDPGQGLRLIYYSQIVNDFQKGDIAEGYSVSREKKESFPLTVTSAQKNPTAFYLCASTRTGEFFWGYTFGSGTRLTVV.

The CDR3, as DNA: TGCGCCAGCAGCTTGGCCTTGGTAGCGGGGGGTACTGAGCAGTTCTTC. It encodes CASSLALVAGGTEQFF. The gene calls are TRBV5-1 and TRBJ2-1, with TRBD2 matching over 10 bases. The CDR3 is made up of 16 amino acids. Germline trimming cut 0 bases from V and 9 bases from J; bases unmatched to any gene: 9. CDR1 SGHRS and CDR2 YFSETQ come from the germline V gene.

This clone was observed a few times. V and J are TRBV18 and TRBJ2-3; possible D gene TRBD2, 7 bases. V was pared by 5 bases and J by 1 base, with 13 bases between. From germline, CDR1 is KGHSH and CDR2 LQKENI. This CDR3 has 15 amino acids. The CDR3 sequence: CASSFGGRGTDTQYF. CDR3 DNA sequence: TGTGCCAGCTCATTCGGGGGGCGCGGCACAGATACGCAGTATTTT.

V usage is TRBV10-3 and J usage is TRBJ2-7; tentative D call: TRBD2 (6 bases). Germline CDR1 and CDR2: ENHRY and SYGVKD. The CDR3 runs 16 residues. V was trimmed by 2 bases and J by 1 base, leaving 15 bases between them. This CDR3 reads CAISEESGYLSYEQYF. The CDR3 nucleotides are TGTGCCATCAGTGAGGAGAGCGGGTACCTTTCCTACGAGCAGTACTTC.

This clone was seen only a few times. This chain connects TRBV5-1 to TRBJ1-1, with D perhaps TRBD1 (5 bases). V lost 4 bases to trimming and J lost 3 bases, with 10 bases between them. CDR3 length: 13 residues. Looked up from germline, CDR1 is SGHRS and CDR2 is YFSETQ. The CDR3 region is CASSLRQYTEAFF. CDR3 bases: TGCGCCAGCAGCCTAAGACAGTACACTGAAGCTTTCTTT.

This clone has a handful of counts. V and J are TRBV18 and TRBJ2-7; D remains ambiguous. Germline V gene lookup returns CDR1 KGHSH and CDR2 LQKENI. The V and J ends lost 4 bases and 3 bases respectively, with 7 bases between them. The CDR3 covers 12 residues. CDR3 loop: CASSRILYEQYF. The CDR3 DNA follows: TGTGCCAGCTCACGCATACTCTACGAGCAGTACTTC.

This clone was detected many times. The chain recombines TRBV18 with TRBJ2-1, with 7 bases lining up with TRBD2. The CDR3 is 11 amino acids. The germline CDR1 and CDR2 sequences are KGHSH and LQKENI. The ends lost 3 bases at V and 10 bases at J; junction bases unmatched: 0. CDR3 region: CASSPGGEQFF. Written as DNA, the CDR3 is TGTGCCAGCTCACCCGGGGGGGAGCAGTTCTTC.

This clone was counted only a few times. The chain joins TRBV23-1 to TRBJ2-1; a weak D match, TRBD2 (7 bases). TRBV23-1 is placed among ORFs of uncertain function. The CDR3 has 18 residues. V dropped 0 bases and J dropped 0 bases, with 15 bases sitting between them. Here the CDR3 reads CASSQSVGGAGSYNEQFF. The CDR3 nucleotides read TGCGCCAGCAGTCAATCTGTGGGGGGGGCTGGCTCCTACAATGAGCAGTTCTTC.

This clone was recorded many times. The V call is TRBV10-3, the J call TRBJ2-1; 9 bases map to TRBD2. Trimming cost V 3 bases and J 5 bases; bases outside gene matches: 2. Germline lookup yields CDR1 ENHRY and CDR2 SYGVKD. The CDR3 length is 14 residues. CDR3 in DNA: TGTGCCATCAGTGACCTAGCGGGGCACAATGAGCAGTTCTTC. Translating gives CAISDLAGHNEQFF.

The V and J genes are TRBV6-6 and TRBJ2-5; the match to TRBD2 covers 11 bases. The trim removed 2 bases at V and 4 bases at J, leaving 0 bases unmatched. The CDR3 consists of 14 residues. Germline V gene sequence: CDR1 MNHNY, CDR2 SVGAGI (reference sequence). The CDR3 DNA reads as TGTGCCAGCAGTTACGGACTAGCGGGAGAGACCCAGTACTTC. Residues: CASSYGLAGETQYF.

The chain joins TRBV5-1 to TRBJ2-3; 8 bases are shared with TRBD1. The V gene end was trimmed by 2 bases and the J gene end by 0 bases; junction bases not matched to a gene: 5. The CDR3 sequence is 16 residues long. Germline loops: CDR1 SGHRS, CDR2 YFSETQ. This CDR3 is CASSFGQGLSTDTQYF. As DNA, the CDR3 is TGCGCCAGCAGCTTCGGACAGGGATTGAGCACAGATACGCAGTATTTT.

This clone was detected a few times. The V and J genes are TRBV4-3 and TRBJ1-2, with 10 nucleotides matching TRBD1. The CDR3 consists of 14 residues. From germline, CDR1 is LGHNA and CDR2 YSLEER. V gave up 4 bases and J gave up 7 bases; unmatched junction bases: 6. The CDR3 DNA sequence: TGCGCCAGCAGCCCAGAGGGGACAGGGGTTGGCTACACCTTC. It codes for CASSPEGTGVGYTF.

This clone has at least ten counts. The rearrangement links TRBV29-1 to TRBJ2-6, with 11 positions matching TRBD1. V was clipped by 1 base and J by 0 bases; unmatched bases: 2. The CDR3 extends over 17 amino acids. Germline V gene lookup returns CDR1 SQVTM and CDR2 ANQGSEA. Written as DNA, the CDR3 is TGCAGCGTTGAAGCCGGGACAGGGGGCTCTGGGGCCAACGTCCTGACTTTC. It translates to CSVEAGTGGSGANVLTF.

The sample holds many counts of this clone. V gene TRBV29-1 combines with J gene TRBJ2-7; tentative D call: TRBD2 (6 bases). This CDR3 has 12 residues. Germline CDR1 reads SQVTM; CDR2 reads ANQGSEA. V was pared by 4 bases and J by 0 bases, with 7 bases between. CDR3 loop: CSVAGSSYEQYF. DNA of the CDR3: TGCAGCGTTGCCGGGAGCTCCTACGAGCAGTACTTC.

This clone was seen a handful of times. J is TRBJ1-5 and V is TRBV19, with D possibly TRBD1 on 5 matching bases. The ends were cut back, 2 bases at V and 1 base at J, with 24 bases in the middle. Per the germline V gene, CDR1 is LNHDA and CDR2 is SQIVND (reference sequence). The CDR3 consists of 20 residues. CDR3 sequence: CASSIFVPAGRGKSNQPQHF. CDR3 in DNA: TGTGCCAGTAGTATATTTGTGCCGGCAGGGCGCGGTAAGAGCAATCAGCCCCAGCATTTT.

This clone was picked up many times. The J gene is TRBJ2-3, the V gene TRBV2; no definite D call. Germline V gene sequence: CDR1 SNHLY, CDR2 FYNNEI. This CDR3 is 11 amino acids long. The V end was cut by 3 bases, the J end by 6 bases, with 4 bases between. DNA of the CDR3: TGTGCCAGCAGTGAGAGGGATACGCAGTATTTT. Translation gives CASSERDTQYF.